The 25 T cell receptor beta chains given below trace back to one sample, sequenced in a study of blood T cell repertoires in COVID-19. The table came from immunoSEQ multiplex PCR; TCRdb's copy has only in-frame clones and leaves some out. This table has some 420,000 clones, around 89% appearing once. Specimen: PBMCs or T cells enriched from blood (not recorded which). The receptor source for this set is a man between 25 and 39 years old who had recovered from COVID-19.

CDR3 sequence reads: CASSPGTGQKTQYF. As DNA, the CDR3 is TGTGCCAGCTCACCTGGGACAGGACAAAAGACCCAGTACTTC. The rearrangement joins TRBV18 to TRBJ2-5, with TRBD1 matching 8 bases. The CDR3 totals 14 residues. CDR1 and CDR2 (germline): KGHSH, LQKENI. The ends lost 3 bases at V and 6 bases at J; junction bases unmatched: 6.

CDR3 sequence reads: CSASGGDQPQHF. In nucleotides, the CDR3 is TGCAGTGCTAGTGGGGGGGATCAGCCCCAGCATTTT. The chain carries TRBV20-1 and TRBJ1-5; D perhaps matches TRBD1 (5 bases). CDR3 size: 12 residues. From germline, CDR1 is DFQATT and CDR2 SNEGSKA (reference sequence). Trimming took 3 bases from V and 5 from J, leaving 8 bases between them.

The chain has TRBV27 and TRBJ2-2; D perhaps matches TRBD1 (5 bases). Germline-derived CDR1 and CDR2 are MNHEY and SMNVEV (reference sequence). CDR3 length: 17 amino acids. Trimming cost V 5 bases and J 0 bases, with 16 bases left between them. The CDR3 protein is CASSPNWGPSNTGELFF. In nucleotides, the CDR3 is TGTGCCAGCAGTCCAAATTGGGGCCCATCGAACACCGGGGAGCTGTTTTTT.

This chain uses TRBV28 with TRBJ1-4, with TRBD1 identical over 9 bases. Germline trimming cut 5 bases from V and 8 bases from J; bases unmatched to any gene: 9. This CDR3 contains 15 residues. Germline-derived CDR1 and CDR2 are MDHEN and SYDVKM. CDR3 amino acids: CASSLGQGRREKLFF. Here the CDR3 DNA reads TGTGCCAGCAGTCTCGGACAGGGGCGCAGGGAAAAACTGTTTTTT.

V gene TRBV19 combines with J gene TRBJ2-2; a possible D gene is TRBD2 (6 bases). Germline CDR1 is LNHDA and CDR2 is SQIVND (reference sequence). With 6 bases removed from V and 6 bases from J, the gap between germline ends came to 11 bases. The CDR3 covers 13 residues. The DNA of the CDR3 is TGTGCCAGTAGCCAGGGACTTCCCGGGGAGCTGTTTTTT. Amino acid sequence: CASSQGLPGELFF.

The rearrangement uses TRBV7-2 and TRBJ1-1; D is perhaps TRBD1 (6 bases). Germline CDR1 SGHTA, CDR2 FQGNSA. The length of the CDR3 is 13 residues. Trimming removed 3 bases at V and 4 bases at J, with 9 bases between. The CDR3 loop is CASSFRQVTEAFF. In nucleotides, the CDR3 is TGTGCCAGCAGCTTTAGACAGGTCACTGAAGCTTTCTTT.

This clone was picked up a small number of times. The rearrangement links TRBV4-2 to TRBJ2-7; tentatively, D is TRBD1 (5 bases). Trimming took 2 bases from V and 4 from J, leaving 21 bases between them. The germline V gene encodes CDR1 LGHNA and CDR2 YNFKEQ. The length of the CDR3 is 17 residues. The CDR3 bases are TGTGCCAGCAGCCAAAAAGGGGCATCCCAATTAGGGTACGAGCAGTACTTC. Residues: CASSQKGASQLGYEQYF.

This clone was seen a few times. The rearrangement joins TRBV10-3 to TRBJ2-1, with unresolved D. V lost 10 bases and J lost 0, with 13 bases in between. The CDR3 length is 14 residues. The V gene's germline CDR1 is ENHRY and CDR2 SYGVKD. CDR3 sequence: CATKSPSSYNEQFF. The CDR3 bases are TGTGCCACCAAGTCCCCGAGCTCCTACAATGAGCAGTTCTTC.

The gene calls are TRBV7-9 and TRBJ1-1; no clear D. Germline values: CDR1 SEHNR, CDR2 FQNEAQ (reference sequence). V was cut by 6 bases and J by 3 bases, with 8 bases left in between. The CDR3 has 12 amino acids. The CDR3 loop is CASSVTDTEAFF. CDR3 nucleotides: TGTGCCAGCAGTGTTACAGACACTGAAGCTTTCTTT. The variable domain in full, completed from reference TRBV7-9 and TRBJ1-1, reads DTGVSQNPRHKITKRGQNVTFRCDPISEHNRLYWYRQTLGQGPEFLTYFQNEAQLEKSRLLSDRFSAERPKGSFSTLEIQRTEQGDSAMYLCASSVTDTEAFFGQGTRLTVV.

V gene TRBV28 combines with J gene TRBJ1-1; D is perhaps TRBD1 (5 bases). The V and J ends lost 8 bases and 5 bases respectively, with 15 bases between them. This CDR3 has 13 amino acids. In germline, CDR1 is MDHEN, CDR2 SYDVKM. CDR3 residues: CASRPAKGTEAFF. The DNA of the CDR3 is TGTGCCAGCCGGCCCGCCAAGGGGACTGAAGCTTTCTTT.

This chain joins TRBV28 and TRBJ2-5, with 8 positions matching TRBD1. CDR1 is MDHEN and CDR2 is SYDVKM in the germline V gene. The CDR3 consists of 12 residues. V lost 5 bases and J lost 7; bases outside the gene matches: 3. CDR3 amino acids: CASSTGGATQYF. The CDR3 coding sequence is TGTGCCAGCAGTACAGGGGGTGCGACCCAGTACTTC.

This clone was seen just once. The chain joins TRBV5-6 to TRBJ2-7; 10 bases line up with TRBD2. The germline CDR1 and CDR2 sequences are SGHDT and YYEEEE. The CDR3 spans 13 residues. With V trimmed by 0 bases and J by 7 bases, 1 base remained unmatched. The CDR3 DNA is TGTGCCAGCAGCTTGGTAGCGGGAGGAGAGCAGTACTTC. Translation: CASSLVAGGEQYF.

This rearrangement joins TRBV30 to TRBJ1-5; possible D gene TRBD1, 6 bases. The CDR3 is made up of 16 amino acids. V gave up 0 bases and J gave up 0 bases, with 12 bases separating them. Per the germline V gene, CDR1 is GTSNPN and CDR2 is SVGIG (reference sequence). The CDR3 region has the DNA TGTGCCTGGAGTGTACCCGGACAGTATAGCAATCAGCCCCAGCATTTT. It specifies CAWSVPGQYSNQPQHF.

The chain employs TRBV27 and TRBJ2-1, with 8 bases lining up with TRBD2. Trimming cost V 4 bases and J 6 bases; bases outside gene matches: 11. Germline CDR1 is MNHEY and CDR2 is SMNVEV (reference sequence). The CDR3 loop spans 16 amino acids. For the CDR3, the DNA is TGTGCCAGCAGTTCGCTTAGCGGGAAGGCCTCCAATGAGCAGTTCTTC. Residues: CASSSLSGKASNEQFF.

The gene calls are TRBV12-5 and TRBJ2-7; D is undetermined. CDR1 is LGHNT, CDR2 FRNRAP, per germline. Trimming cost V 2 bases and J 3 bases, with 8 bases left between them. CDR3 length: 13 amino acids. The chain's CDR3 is CASGLNTLYEQYF. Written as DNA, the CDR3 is TGTGCTAGTGGTTTGAACACCCTCTACGAGCAGTACTTC.

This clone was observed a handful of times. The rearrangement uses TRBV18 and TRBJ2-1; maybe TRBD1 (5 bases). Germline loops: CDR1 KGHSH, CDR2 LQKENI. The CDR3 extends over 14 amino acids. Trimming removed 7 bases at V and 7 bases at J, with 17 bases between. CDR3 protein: CASYLSGARNEQFF. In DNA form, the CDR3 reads TGTGCCAGCTACCTAAGTGGGGCTCGTAATGAGCAGTTCTTC.

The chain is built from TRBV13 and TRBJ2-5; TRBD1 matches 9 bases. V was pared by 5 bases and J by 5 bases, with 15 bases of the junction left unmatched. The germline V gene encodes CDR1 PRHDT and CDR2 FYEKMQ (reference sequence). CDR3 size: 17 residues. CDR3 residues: CASSPRPGQGELETQYF. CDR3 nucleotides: TGTGCCAGCAGCCCCCGGCCGGGACAGGGAGAGTTGGAGACCCAGTACTTC.

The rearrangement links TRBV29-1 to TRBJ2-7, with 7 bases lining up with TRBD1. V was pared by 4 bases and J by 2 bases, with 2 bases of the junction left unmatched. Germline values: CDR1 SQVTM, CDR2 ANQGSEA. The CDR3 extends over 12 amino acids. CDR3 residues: CSVAGQTYEQYF. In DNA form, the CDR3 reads TGCAGCGTTGCGGGACAGACCTACGAGCAGTACTTC.

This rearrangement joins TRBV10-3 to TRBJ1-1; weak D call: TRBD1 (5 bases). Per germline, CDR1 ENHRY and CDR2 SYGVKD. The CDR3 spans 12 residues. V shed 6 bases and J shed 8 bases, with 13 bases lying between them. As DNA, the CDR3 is TGTGCCATCAGCCTGGAAGGGGAAGAAGCTTTCTTT. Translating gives CAISLEGEEAFF.

The CDR3 nucleotides read TGTGCCAGCAGCTATCCCCCGTTGATCGGGGGATCTACTGAAGCTTTCTTT. Residues: CASSYPPLIGGSTEAFF. The chain carries TRBV5-6 and TRBJ1-1; D perhaps matches TRBD1 (5 bases). Between the trimmed V and J ends, which lost 3 bases and 5 bases, there was a span of 23 bases. CDR3 size: 17 residues. The germline CDR1 and CDR2 sequences are SGHDT and YYEEEE. Variable domain in full (rest from reference TRBV5-6 and TRBJ1-1): DAGVTQSPTHLIKTRGQQVTLRCSPKSGHDTVSWYQQALGQGPQFIFQYYEEEERQRGNFPDRFSGHQFPNYSSELNVNALLLGDSALYLCASSYPPLIGGSTEAFFGQGTRLTVV.

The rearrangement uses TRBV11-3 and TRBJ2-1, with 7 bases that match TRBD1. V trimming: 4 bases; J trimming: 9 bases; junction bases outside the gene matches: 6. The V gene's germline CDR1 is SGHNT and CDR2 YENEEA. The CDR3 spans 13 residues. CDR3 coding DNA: TGTGCCAGCAGCTCAAAACAGGGGCGTGAGCAGTTCTTC. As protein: CASSSKQGREQFF.

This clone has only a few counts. The CDR3 protein is CASSLDRYTQYF. In nucleotides, the CDR3 is TGTGCCAGCAGCTTAGACAGATATACGCAGTATTTT. The chain combines TRBV7-2 with TRBJ2-3; D ambiguous. Looked up from germline, CDR1 is SGHTA and CDR2 is FQGNSA. V was trimmed by 1 base and J by 7 bases, leaving 6 bases between them. The CDR3 spans 12 residues.

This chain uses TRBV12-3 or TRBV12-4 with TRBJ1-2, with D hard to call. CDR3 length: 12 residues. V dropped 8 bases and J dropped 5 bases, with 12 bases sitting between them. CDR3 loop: CASRSGEYGYTF. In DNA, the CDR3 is TGTGCCAGCCGTTCCGGGGAGTATGGCTACACCTTC.

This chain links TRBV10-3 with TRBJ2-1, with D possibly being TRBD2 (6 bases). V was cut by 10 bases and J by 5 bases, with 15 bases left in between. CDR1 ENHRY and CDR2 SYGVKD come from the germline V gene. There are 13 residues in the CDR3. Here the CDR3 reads CATETRLNNEQFF. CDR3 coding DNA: TGTGCCACGGAGACTAGACTCAACAATGAGCAGTTCTTC.

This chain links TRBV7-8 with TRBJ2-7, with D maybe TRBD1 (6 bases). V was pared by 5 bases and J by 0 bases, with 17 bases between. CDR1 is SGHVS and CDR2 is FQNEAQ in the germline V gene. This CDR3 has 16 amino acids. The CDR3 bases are TGTGCCAGCAGCCCCCCCTGGACAGCGAGCTCCTACGAGCAGTACTTC. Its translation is CASSPPWTASSYEQYF.